The rows below give T cell receptor beta chains drawn from one sample of a study of cytomegalovirus exposure and HLA in healthy donors. Assay used: immunoSEQ multiplex PCR; TCRdb lists only in-frame clones, some missing. The table lists roughly 310,000 clones, approximately 86% of them singletons. The source material was PBMCs. These receptors all come from a man under 40 in good health and CMV-seronegative. CDR3s include the opening cysteine and the closing phenylalanine or tryptophan. The D gene is left open where the match is weak. Clone size is stated in some rows and not others, as once, few, many or a class when expanded.

d_call: TRBD1
clone_size: NA
j_call: TRBJ1-2
v_call: TRBV5-4
cdr3_aa: CASSLGIGGQPQSGGYTF
cdr3_nt: TGTGCCAGCAGCTTGGGTATTGGGGGACAGCCCCAAAGTGGAGGCTACACCTTC

d_call: TRBD2
clone_size: NA
j_call: TRBJ2-2
v_call: TRBV4-2
cdr3_aa: CASSQPPASGGWELFF
cdr3_nt: TGTGCCAGCAGCCAGCCTCCGGCTAGCGGGGGGTGGGAGCTGTTTTTT

d_call: TRBD2
clone_size: NA
j_call: TRBJ2-5
v_call: TRBV7-9
cdr3_aa: CASSLERGPETQYF
cdr3_nt: TGTGCCAGCAGCTTAGAGCGGGGGCCAGAGACCCAGTACTTC

d_call: NA
clone_size: NA
j_call: TRBJ2-2
v_call: TRBV9
cdr3_aa: CASSVVGRTGELFF
cdr3_nt: TGTGCCAGCAGCGTAGTCGGTCGGACCGGGGAGCTGTTTTTT

d_call: NA
clone_size: NA
j_call: TRBJ1-2
v_call: TRBV2
cdr3_aa: CASRAGIGGYTF
cdr3_nt: TGTGCCAGCAGGGCGGGGATAGGCGGCTACACCTTC

d_call: NA
clone_size: NA
j_call: TRBJ1-1
v_call: TRBV7-8
cdr3_aa: CASSLGAGNTEAFF
cdr3_nt: TGTGCCAGCAGCTTAGGTGCCGGGAACACTGAAGCTTTCTTT

d_call: TRBD1
clone_size: NA
j_call: TRBJ1-6
v_call: TRBV14
cdr3_aa: CASSRTGGSSYNSPLHF
cdr3_nt: TGTGCCAGCAGCCGCACAGGGGGGAGCTCCTATAATTCACCCCTCCACTTT

d_call: NA
clone_size: NA
j_call: TRBJ1-6
v_call: TRBV5-1
cdr3_aa: CASSLETLGNSPLHF
cdr3_nt: TGCGCCAGCAGCTTGGAAACACTGGGCAATTCACCCCTCCACTTT

d_call: NA
clone_size: NA
j_call: TRBJ1-1
v_call: TRBV27
cdr3_aa: CASSLGSGNTEAFF
cdr3_nt: TGTGCCAGCAGTTTAGGGAGCGGGAACACTGAAGCTTTCTTT

d_call: NA
clone_size: NA
j_call: TRBJ2-7
v_call: TRBV5-6
cdr3_aa: CASRSTGESLEQYF
cdr3_nt: TGTGCCAGCAGATCGACAGGTGAGAGCCTCGAGCAGTACTTC

d_call: TRBD1
clone_size: NA
j_call: TRBJ1-2
v_call: TRBV19
cdr3_aa: CASRADRGFGYTF
cdr3_nt: TGTGCCAGTAGGGCGGACAGGGGATTTGGCTACACCTTC

d_call: NA
clone_size: NA
j_call: TRBJ1-1
v_call: TRBV27
cdr3_aa: CASSLGSPALNTEAFF
cdr3_nt: TGTGCCAGCAGTTTAGGGAGTCCGGCCTTGAACACTGAAGCTTTCTTT

d_call: NA
clone_size: NA
j_call: TRBJ2-1
v_call: TRBV6-1
cdr3_aa: CASSPTGVRNEQFF
cdr3_nt: TGTGCCAGCAGTCCCACGGGGGTTAGGAATGAGCAGTTCTTC

d_call: NA
clone_size: once
j_call: TRBJ2-7
v_call: TRBV5-1
cdr3_aa: CASSPIHTGEDYEQYF
cdr3_nt: TGCGCCAGCAGCCCTATCCATACAGGGGAGGACTACGAGCAGTACTTC

d_call: NA
clone_size: NA
j_call: TRBJ2-1
v_call: TRBV9
cdr3_aa: CASSAVRGANNEQFF
cdr3_nt: TGTGCCAGCAGCGCCGTCAGGGGGGCGAACAATGAGCAGTTCTTC

d_call: NA
clone_size: NA
j_call: TRBJ1-6
v_call: TRBV7-2
cdr3_aa: CASSLVDSLYNSPLHF
cdr3_nt: TGTGCCAGCAGCTTAGTGGACAGCCTTTATAATTCACCCCTCCACTTT

d_call: NA
clone_size: NA
j_call: TRBJ2-4
v_call: TRBV5-6
cdr3_aa: CASSLGLVKIQYF
cdr3_nt: TGTGCCAGCAGCTTGGGACTAGTCAAAATTCAGTACTTC

d_call: NA
clone_size: NA
j_call: TRBJ2-3
v_call: TRBV4-1
cdr3_aa: CASSQVAELTDTQYF
cdr3_nt: TGCGCCAGCAGCCAGGTAGCGGAATTAACAGATACGCAGTATTTT

d_call: NA
clone_size: NA
j_call: TRBJ1-1
v_call: TRBV6-6
cdr3_aa: CASSSDSGHLNTEAFF
cdr3_nt: TGTGCCAGCAGCTCAGATTCGGGACATTTGAACACTGAAGCTTTCTTT

d_call: TRBD1
clone_size: NA
j_call: TRBJ1-5
v_call: TRBV19
cdr3_aa: CASCGQGAYSNQPQHF
cdr3_nt: TGTGCCAGCTGCGGACAGGGGGCTTATAGCAATCAGCCCCAGCATTTT

d_call: TRBD1
clone_size: NA
j_call: TRBJ1-6
v_call: TRBV6-5
cdr3_aa: CASRSDRALNSPLHF
cdr3_nt: TGTGCCAGCAGAAGTGACAGGGCTCTTAATTCACCCCTCCACTTT

d_call: TRBD1
clone_size: NA
j_call: TRBJ1-1
v_call: TRBV2
cdr3_aa: CASREEQGRNTEAFF
cdr3_nt: TGTGCCAGCAGGGAGGAACAGGGGAGGAACACTGAAGCTTTCTTT

d_call: NA
clone_size: NA
j_call: TRBJ2-5
v_call: TRBV27
cdr3_aa: CASGGRRQETQYF
cdr3_nt: TGTGCCAGCGGCGGGCGAAGACAAGAGACCCAGTACTTC

d_call: TRBD2
clone_size: NA
j_call: TRBJ2-1
v_call: TRBV29-1
cdr3_aa: CSVELDFGASGVNEQFF
cdr3_nt: TGCAGCGTCGAACTGGATTTTGGGGCTAGCGGGGTAAATGAGCAGTTCTTC

d_call: TRBD1
clone_size: many
j_call: TRBJ1-4
v_call: TRBV6-1
cdr3_aa: CASSESGQGNEKLFF
cdr3_nt: TGTGCCAGCAGTGAAAGTGGACAGGGGAATGAAAAACTGTTTTTT

d_call: NA
clone_size: NA
j_call: TRBJ2-3
v_call: TRBV19
cdr3_aa: CASRREARDTQYF
cdr3_nt: TGTGCCAGTAGAAGAGAGGCACGAGATACGCAGTATTTT

d_call: NA
clone_size: NA
j_call: TRBJ1-2
v_call: TRBV7-2
cdr3_aa: CASSAREVYGYTF
cdr3_nt: TGTGCCAGCAGCGCCAGGGAGGTCTATGGCTACACCTTC

d_call: NA
clone_size: NA
j_call: TRBJ1-6
v_call: TRBV30
cdr3_aa: CAWSITGSSSPLHF
cdr3_nt: TGTGCCTGGAGTATAACAGGGTCGTCATCACCCCTCCACTTT

d_call: NA
clone_size: NA
j_call: TRBJ2-3
v_call: TRBV5-1
cdr3_aa: CASSSLTDTQYF
cdr3_nt: TGCGCCAGCAGCTCCCTCACAGATACGCAGTATTTT

d_call: TRBD2
clone_size: NA
j_call: TRBJ2-3
v_call: TRBV11-2
cdr3_aa: CASNWGGSTDTQYF
cdr3_nt: TGTGCCAGCAACTGGGGGGGAAGCACAGATACGCAGTATTTT

d_call: NA
clone_size: NA
j_call: TRBJ1-4
v_call: TRBV4-3
cdr3_aa: CASSQVSPPGEKLFF
cdr3_nt: TGCGCCAGCAGCCAAGTATCTCCGCCGGGTGAAAAACTGTTTTTT

d_call: TRBD2
clone_size: NA
j_call: TRBJ2-7
v_call: TRBV9
cdr3_aa: CASSVAAGGPYEQYF
cdr3_nt: TGTGCCAGCAGCGTAGCTGCGGGGGGGCCCTACGAGCAGTACTTC

d_call: NA
clone_size: few
j_call: TRBJ2-7
v_call: TRBV18
cdr3_aa: CASSPGATFAYEQYF
cdr3_nt: TGTGCCAGCTCACCAGGAGCGACTTTTGCCTACGAGCAGTACTTC

d_call: TRBD2
clone_size: NA
j_call: TRBJ2-5
v_call: TRBV5-1
cdr3_aa: CASTSGGGPQETQYF
cdr3_nt: TGCGCCAGCACCTCCGGCGGGGGGCCCCAAGAGACCCAGTACTTC

d_call: NA
clone_size: NA
j_call: TRBJ1-1
v_call: TRBV6-5
cdr3_aa: CASSILGGAEAFF
cdr3_nt: TGTGCCAGCAGCATACTTGGGGGGGCTGAAGCTTTCTTT

d_call: TRBD1
clone_size: NA
j_call: TRBJ2-1
v_call: TRBV4-3
cdr3_aa: CASSQEPRGPGNEQFF
cdr3_nt: TGCGCCAGCAGCCAAGAACCCAGGGGGCCTGGGAATGAGCAGTTCTTC

d_call: NA
clone_size: NA
j_call: TRBJ2-3
v_call: TRBV5-6
cdr3_aa: CASSLAGSQYF
cdr3_nt: TGTGCCAGCAGTCTAGCAGGCTCCCAGTATTTT

d_call: NA
clone_size: NA
j_call: TRBJ1-1
v_call: TRBV12-5
cdr3_aa: CASGLVPGGGADNTEAFF
cdr3_nt: TGTGCTAGTGGTTTGGTACCAGGTGGAGGCGCGGATAACACTGAAGCTTTCTTT

d_call: NA
clone_size: once
j_call: TRBJ1-1
v_call: TRBV6-5
cdr3_aa: CASSYWRELNTEAFF
cdr3_nt: TGTGCCAGCAGTTACTGGAGGGAATTGAACACTGAAGCTTTCTTT

d_call: TRBD1
clone_size: NA
j_call: TRBJ1-5
v_call: TRBV10-3
cdr3_aa: CAICSGTDNQPQHF
cdr3_nt: TGTGCCATCTGTTCGGGGACAGACAATCAGCCCCAGCATTTT

d_call: NA
clone_size: NA
j_call: TRBJ2-7
v_call: TRBV5-1
cdr3_aa: CASSSGHSYEQYF
cdr3_nt: TGCGCCAGCAGCTCGGGACATTCCTACGAGCAGTACTTC

d_call: NA
clone_size: NA
j_call: TRBJ2-5
v_call: TRBV5-6
cdr3_aa: CASSLASQETQYF
cdr3_nt: TGTGCCAGCAGCTTGGCCAGTCAAGAGACCCAGTACTTC

d_call: TRBD2
clone_size: NA
j_call: TRBJ2-3
v_call: TRBV13
cdr3_aa: CASSRTSGGAKQYF
cdr3_nt: TGTGCCAGCAGCCGGACTAGCGGGGGGGCCAAGCAGTATTTT

d_call: NA
clone_size: NA
j_call: TRBJ2-1
v_call: TRBV7-9
cdr3_aa: CASSPTGSIYNEQFF
cdr3_nt: TGTGCCAGCAGCCCCACAGGGAGTATCTACAATGAGCAGTTCTTC

d_call: NA
clone_size: few
j_call: TRBJ1-2
v_call: TRBV7-8
cdr3_aa: CASSFLLEASLNYGYTF
cdr3_nt: TGTGCCAGCAGCTTTCTTCTAGAGGCCTCCCTTAACTATGGCTACACCTTC

d_call: TRBD1
clone_size: NA
j_call: TRBJ1-1
v_call: TRBV2
cdr3_aa: CASSQVGQGARTEAFF
cdr3_nt: TGTGCCAGCAGTCAAGTAGGACAGGGGGCGAGGACTGAAGCTTTCTTT

d_call: TRBD2
clone_size: NA
j_call: TRBJ2-7
v_call: TRBV7-9
cdr3_aa: CASSSTVAGRDEQYF
cdr3_nt: TGTGCCAGCAGCTCAACGGTAGCGGGGAGGGACGAGCAGTACTTC

d_call: NA
clone_size: NA
j_call: TRBJ1-3
v_call: TRBV7-9
cdr3_aa: CASSTGLRQRDF
cdr3_nt: TGTGCCAGCAGCACTGGCCTAAGACAGCGAGATTTT

d_call: NA
clone_size: few
j_call: TRBJ1-6
v_call: TRBV2
cdr3_aa: CASRESYNSPLHF
cdr3_nt: TGTGCCAGCAGAGAGAGCTATAATTCACCCCTCCACTTT

d_call: NA
clone_size: NA
j_call: TRBJ1-5
v_call: TRBV7-9
cdr3_aa: CASSLQGHSNQPQHF
cdr3_nt: TGTGCCAGCAGCTTACAGGGGCATAGCAATCAGCCCCAGCATTTT

d_call: NA
clone_size: NA
j_call: TRBJ2-7
v_call: TRBV28
cdr3_aa: CASRAGTYEQYF
cdr3_nt: TGTGCCAGCAGAGCCGGTACCTACGAGCAGTACTTC